The next 31 T cell receptor beta chains were all read from a single sample in a study of siplizumab effects on memory and regulatory T cells (dated by TCRdb to the late 2010s). The library was produced with the immunoSEQ multiplex PCR assay. Held by TCRdb, this immuneACCESS table contains in-frame sequences only and omits some clones. Under half of the omission traces to an unresolved V gene where checked; the cause of the rest is unknown. This sample gives around 110,000 clones in total; roughly 94% of them show up just once. Around 1.7% of the sample belongs to the ten largest clones. The sample comprised non-Treg CD4+ T cells sorted from blood. The cell subset or site tag for this specimen amounts to: FACS-sorted unstimulated CD4+ non-regulatory T cells. The origin of the receptors is a human donor in good health.

V and J are TRBV2 and TRBJ2-5; a possible D gene is TRBD2 (5 bases). Trimming removed 4 bases from V and 2 bases from J, with 14 bases in between. Germline CDR1 SNHLY, CDR2 FYNNEI. The CDR3 totals 15 residues. The CDR3 is CASSGPGIPQETQYF. For the CDR3, the DNA is TGTGCCAGCAGTGGCCCCGGGATCCCTCAAGAGACCCAGTACTTC. Variable domain in full (rest from reference TRBV2 and TRBJ2-5): EPEVTQTPSHQVTQMGQEVILRCVPISNHLYFYWYRQILGQKVEFLVSFYNNEISEKSEIFDDQFSVERPDGSNFTLKIRSTKLEDSAMYFCASSGPGIPQETQYFGPGTRLLVL.

This clone was detected only once. The rearrangement uses TRBV19 and TRBJ2-7, with TRBD2 identical over 7 bases. CDR3 length equals 15 residues. Trimming removed 5 bases from V and 1 base from J; junction bases left unmatched: 8. Germline lookup yields CDR1 LNHDA and CDR2 SQIVND (reference sequence). The CDR3 nucleotides read TGTGCCAGTAGTTCCGGCGAGGGAGGGTCCTACGAGCAGTACTTC. This translates into CASSSGEGGSYEQYF.

CDR3 DNA sequence: TGTGCCAGCAGCCCCAGGGGCAGACAGGGGGACGATGGCTACACCTTC. Translating it yields CASSPRGRQGDDGYTF. V and J are TRBV5-6 and TRBJ1-2; TRBD1 aligns across 9 bases. With V trimmed by 4 bases and J by 6 bases, 13 bases remained unmatched. CDR1 and CDR2 (germline): SGHDT, YYEEEE. CDR3 length: 16 amino acids.

The V call is TRBV5-1, the J call TRBJ2-7; D possibly corresponds to TRBD2 (5 bases). V dropped 0 bases and J dropped 3 bases, with 13 bases sitting between them. This CDR3 has 15 amino acids. Germline lookup yields CDR1 SGHRS and CDR2 YFSETQ. The DNA of the CDR3 is TGCGCCAGCAGCTTGGTGGCTAGCTCCTTCTACGAGCAGTACTTC. Translating it yields CASSLVASSFYEQYF.

The chain carries TRBV10-2 and TRBJ2-5; a possible D gene is TRBD2 (6 bases). This CDR3 is 13 amino acids long. In germline, CDR1 is WSHSY, CDR2 SAAADI. Trimming removed 7 bases at V and 2 bases at J, with 11 bases between. The CDR3 loop reads CASNPSDQETQYF. CDR3 nucleotide sequence: TGCGCCAGCAACCCTAGCGATCAAGAGACCCAGTACTTC.

The chain recombines TRBV7-9 with TRBJ1-5; TRBD1 might be the D (6 bases). There are 17 residues in the CDR3. V was trimmed by 1 base and J by 2 bases, leaving 15 bases between them. Germline-derived CDR1 and CDR2 are SEHNR and FQNEAQ (reference sequence). CDR3 amino acids: CASSLVSRQAGNQPQHF. The CDR3 DNA sequence: TGTGCCAGCAGCTTAGTCTCCCGACAGGCGGGCAATCAGCCCCAGCATTTT.

J is TRBJ2-7 and V is TRBV5-6, with 11 bases identical to TRBD2. Per germline, CDR1 SGHDT and CDR2 YYEEEE. After removal of 2 bases from V and 7 bases from J, the junction contained 8 bases not matched to a gene. The CDR3 spans 15 residues. The DNA for the CDR3 is TGTGCCAGCAGCTTTACGGGACTAGCGGTTAGGGAGCAGTACTTC. Its protein product is CASSFTGLAVREQYF.

CDR3 nucleotide sequence: TGCGCCAGCAGCTTAACAGGTTTAGATACGCAGTATTTT. Translated, it gives CASSLTGLDTQYF. The chain links TRBV5-1 to TRBJ2-3; D is perhaps TRBD1 (5 bases). V was clipped by 2 bases and J by 5 bases, with 9 bases between them. Per the germline V gene, CDR1 is SGHRS and CDR2 is YFSETQ. The CDR3 runs 13 residues.

The chain is built from TRBV5-1 and TRBJ1-2, with 11 bases that match TRBD1. The J segment lost 4 bases and the V segment lost 4 bases, leaving 9 bases of the junction unmatched. Germline-derived CDR1 and CDR2 are SGHRS and YFSETQ. The CDR3 totals 16 residues. CDR3: CASSPGQGAGGYGYTF. The CDR3 nucleotides are TGCGCCAGCAGCCCAGGACAGGGGGCGGGTGGCTATGGCTACACCTTC. Combining the CDR3 with reference TRBV5-1 and TRBJ1-2 gives the whole variable domain KAGVTQTPRYLIKTRGQQVTLSCSPISGHRSVSWYQQTPGQGLQFLFEYFSETQRNKGNFPGRFSGRQFSNSRSEMNVSTLELGDSALYLCASSPGQGAGGYGYTFGSGTRLTVV.

The CDR3 sequence: CASSDSSGNTIYF. The CDR3 DNA reads TGTGCCAGCTCGGACAGTTCTGGAAACACCATATATTTT. The rearrangement uses TRBV7-9 and TRBJ1-3; D may be TRBD1 (6 bases). The V gene's germline CDR1 is SEHNR and CDR2 FQNEAQ (reference sequence). Trimming removed 8 bases from V and 1 base from J, with 9 bases in between. CDR3 size: 13 residues.

V and J are TRBV5-8 and TRBJ1-6; D uncertain. Germline V gene sequence: CDR1 SGHTS, CDR2 YDEGEE. The CDR3 loop spans 12 amino acids. The V and J ends lost 2 bases and 10 bases respectively, with 7 bases between them. The CDR3 nucleotides read TGTGCCAGCAGCTTTGGGGAATCACCCCTCCACTTT. Translated, it gives CASSFGESPLHF.

The V gene is TRBV6-5, the J gene TRBJ2-3; no firm D call. This CDR3 spans 13 amino acids. CDR1 and CDR2 from the germline V gene are MNHEY and SVGAGI. V was trimmed by 6 bases and J by 5 bases, leaving 12 bases between them. CDR3 residues: CASSSRLGDTQYF. For the CDR3, the DNA is TGTGCCAGCAGCTCCCGACTTGGAGATACGCAGTATTTT.

This clone was picked up one time. The chain couples TRBV4-1 to TRBJ2-1; D call uncertain. The V and J ends lost 0 bases and 7 bases respectively, with 13 bases between them. Looked up from germline, CDR1 is MGHRA and CDR2 is YSYEKL. There are 15 residues in the CDR3. CDR3 residues: CASSQESRKGNEQFF. CDR3 DNA: TGCGCCAGCAGCCAAGAATCTCGGAAAGGGAATGAGCAGTTCTTC.

CDR3 sequence reads: CASSTGLGNTIYF. In DNA form, the CDR3 reads TGTGCCAGCAGCACAGGGTTAGGAAACACCATATATTTT. The chain carries TRBV7-8 and TRBJ1-3; TRBD1 is a possible D gene (6 bases). CDR1 and CDR2 (germline): SGHVS, FQNEAQ. Trimming shortened V by 5 bases and J by 4 bases, and 9 bases separated the two germline ends. The CDR3 has 13 residues. The full variable domain, rest sourced from reference TRBV7-8 and TRBJ1-3, is GAGVSQSPRYKVAKRGQDVALRCDPISGHVSLFWYQQALGQGPEFLTYFQNEAQLDKSGLPSDRFFAERPEGSVSTLKIQRTQQEDSAVYLCASSTGLGNTIYFGEGSWLTVV.

Details on this clone: Other DNA sequences of this sample code for an identical CDR3. This chain links TRBV20-1 with TRBJ2-7; a possible D gene is TRBD1 (6 bases). CDR3 size: 11 residues. Germline CDR1 is DFQATT and CDR2 is SNEGSKA (reference sequence). The V gene lost 3 bases and the J gene lost 3 bases, with 6 bases spanning the gap. In nucleotides, the CDR3 is TGCAGTGCTAGGGACAGCTACGAGCAGTACTTC. This gives the protein CSARDSYEQYF.

The chain recombines TRBV18 with TRBJ2-3; no clear D. V shed 0 bases and J shed 6 bases, with 7 bases lying between them. Germline lookup yields CDR1 KGHSH and CDR2 LQKENI. The CDR3 consists of 13 residues. The CDR3 DNA sequence: TGTGCCAGCTCACCACCGGGATCCGATACGCAGTATTTT. Its protein is CASSPPGSDTQYF.

J is TRBJ2-1 and V is TRBV11-2; D might be TRBD2 (6 bases). The V end was cut by 5 bases, the J end by 1 base, with 12 bases between. There are 15 residues in the CDR3. Germline CDR1 reads SGHAT; CDR2 reads FQNNGV. The CDR3 coding sequence is TGTGCCAGCAGCCCCCTCGGAGGGTCCTACAATGAGCAGTTCTTC. It encodes CASSPLGGSYNEQFF.

The rearrangement uses TRBV6-5 and TRBJ2-2; no firm D call. Germline CDR1 MNHEY, CDR2 SVGAGI. The CDR3 is 13 amino acids. Trimming left V 0 bases short and J 1 base short, with 0 bases between. The CDR3, as DNA: TGTGCCAGCAGTTACTCGAACACCGGGGAGCTGTTTTTT. Its protein is CASSYSNTGELFF.

The rearrangement joins TRBV21-1 to TRBJ1-2. TRBV21-1 is flagged as a pseudogene. The CDR3 sequence is 14 residues long. The CDR3 DNA reads TGTGCCAGCAGCCCCCGGATACAAGGTTATGGCTACACCTTC. This sequence encodes CASSPRIQGYGYTF.

The V call is TRBV6-4, the J call TRBJ1-1; D remains unclear. V was clipped by 4 bases and J by 2 bases, with 11 bases between them. Germline V lookup: CDR1 MRHNA, CDR2 SNTAGT. The CDR3 loop spans 14 amino acids. DNA for the CDR3: TGTGCCAGCAGTGCGGCAGGCCGAAACACTGAAGCTTTCTTT. Its translation: CASSAAGRNTEAFF.

CDR3 protein: CASRKAGANVLTF. The CDR3 region has the DNA TGTGCCAGCAGGAAAGCGGGGGCCAACGTCCTGACTTTC. The chain employs TRBV27 and TRBJ2-6; D gene unclear. This CDR3 region has 13 residues. V lost 6 bases and J lost 4, with 7 bases in between. The germline gives CDR1 MNHEY, CDR2 SMNVEV (reference sequence). The complete variable domain, with remaining parts taken from reference TRBV27 and TRBJ2-6, reads EAQVTQNPRYLITVTGKKLTVTCSQNMNHEYMSWYRQDPGLGLRQIYYSMNVEVTDKGDVPEGYKVSRKEKRNFPLILESPSPNQTSLYFCASRKAGANVLTFGAGSRLTVL.

V is TRBV4-2 and J is TRBJ1-5; 7 nucleotides line up with TRBD1. CDR1 is LGHNA, CDR2 YNFKEQ, per germline. The CDR3 is 17 residues long. V lost 4 bases and J lost 3; bases outside the gene matches: 12. CDR3 in DNA: TGTGCCAGCAGCCCAACTGGAGGGGGACAGAACAATCAGCCCCAGCATTTT. It codes for CASSPTGGGQNNQPQHF.

The chain joins TRBV5-4 to TRBJ2-7; tentatively, D is TRBD2 (6 bases). Germline loops: CDR1 SGHNT, CDR2 YYREEE (reference sequence). The CDR3 sequence is 13 residues long. V lost 7 bases and J lost 3, with 14 bases in between. As DNA, the CDR3 is TGTGCCAGCCGGATGACTAGTCGCTACGAGCAGTACTTC. Protein: CASRMTSRYEQYF.

The rearrangement links TRBV10-3 to TRBJ1-3; TRBD1 might be the D (5 bases). Germline CDR1 is ENHRY and CDR2 is SYGVKD. Trimming took off 11 bases at V and 1 base at J, with 15 bases between the two ends. The CDR3 contains 14 residues. CDR3 residues: CAGGDRQSGNTIYF. The DNA for the CDR3 is TGTGCCGGGGGAGATCGACAATCTGGAAACACCATATATTTT.

The chain carries TRBV9 and TRBJ2-1; no definite D call. The CDR3 is made up of 14 amino acids. V was shortened by 3 bases and J by 3 bases, with 10 bases between the two germline ends. Germline assignment: CDR1 SGDLS and CDR2 YYNGEE. Here the CDR3 reads CASSADGSYNEQFF. The CDR3 coding sequence is TGTGCCAGCAGCGCGGACGGTAGCTACAATGAGCAGTTCTTC. The entire variable domain, with the rest obtained from reference TRBV9 and TRBJ2-1, is as follows: DSGVTQTPKHLITATGQRVTLRCSPRSGDLSVYWYQQSLDQGLQFLIQYYNGEERAKGNILERFSAQQFPDLHSELNLSSLELGDSALYFCASSADGSYNEQFFGPGTRLTVL.

The V call is TRBV11-2, the J call TRBJ1-1; D is undetermined. There are 14 residues in the CDR3. Germline V lookup: CDR1 SGHAT, CDR2 FQNNGV. Trimming left V 0 bases short and J 3 bases short, with 8 bases between. The CDR3 DNA sequence: TGTGCCAGCAGCTTAGAGAATGACTACACTGAAGCTTTCTTT. Protein sequence: CASSLENDYTEAFF.

This clone was seen only once. The V call is TRBV30, the J call TRBJ1-4; D is perhaps TRBD1 (6 bases). Germline V CDR1 and CDR2: GTSNPN, SVGIG (reference sequence). The CDR3 covers 14 residues. Deletions cut 1 base from V and 8 bases from J, with 14 bases between. The CDR3 DNA sequence: TGTGCCTGGAGTGGTTCTGGGGGGCAAGAAAAACTGTTTTTT. Protein: CAWSGSGGQEKLFF. Full variable domain (rest looked up from reference TRBV30 and TRBJ1-4): SQTIHQWPATLVQPVGSPLSLECTVEGTSNPNLYWYRQAAGRGLQLLFYSVGIGQISSEVPQNLSASRPQDRQFILSSKKLLLSDSGFYLCAWSGSGGQEKLFFGSGTQLSVL.

This chain uses TRBV5-1 with TRBJ1-1, with D perhaps TRBD1 (5 bases). CDR1 and CDR2 (germline): SGHRS, YFSETQ. The CDR3 is made up of 15 amino acids. Trimming cost V 0 bases and J 8 bases, with 17 bases left between them. The CDR3 DNA reads TGCGCCAGCAGCTTGGTGAGCACAGTGCCAGGGGAAGCTTTCTTT. Translation: CASSLVSTVPGEAFF.

V is TRBV5-4 and J is TRBJ2-5, with D possibly TRBD1 on 6 matching bases. Trimming took 4 bases from V and 5 from J, leaving 15 bases between them. The CDR3 spans 14 residues. Germline CDR1 and CDR2: SGHNT and YYREEE (reference sequence). The CDR3 here is CASSPERTGETQYF. The CDR3 nucleotides read TGTGCCAGCAGCCCCGAACGAACAGGGGAGACCCAGTACTTC.

This chain connects TRBV19 to TRBJ1-5; D perhaps matches TRBD1 (5 bases). Between the trimmed V and J ends, which lost 5 bases and 5 bases, there was a span of 10 bases. This CDR3 has 13 amino acids. Looked up from germline, CDR1 is LNHDA and CDR2 is SQIVND (reference sequence). This chain's CDR3 is CASSQGTDQPQHF. The CDR3 coding sequence is TGTGCCAGTAGTCAAGGGACGGATCAGCCCCAGCATTTT.

This clone showed up just once. The chain joins TRBV27 to TRBJ2-5; TRBD2 matches at 7 bases. The trim removed 8 bases at V and 5 bases at J, leaving 11 bases unmatched. Per germline, CDR1 MNHEY and CDR2 SMNVEV (reference sequence). CDR3 size: 14 residues. CDR3 region: CASSPRLAGETQYF. CDR3 coding DNA: TGTGCCAGCTCCCCTCGACTAGCTGGGGAGACCCAGTACTTC.